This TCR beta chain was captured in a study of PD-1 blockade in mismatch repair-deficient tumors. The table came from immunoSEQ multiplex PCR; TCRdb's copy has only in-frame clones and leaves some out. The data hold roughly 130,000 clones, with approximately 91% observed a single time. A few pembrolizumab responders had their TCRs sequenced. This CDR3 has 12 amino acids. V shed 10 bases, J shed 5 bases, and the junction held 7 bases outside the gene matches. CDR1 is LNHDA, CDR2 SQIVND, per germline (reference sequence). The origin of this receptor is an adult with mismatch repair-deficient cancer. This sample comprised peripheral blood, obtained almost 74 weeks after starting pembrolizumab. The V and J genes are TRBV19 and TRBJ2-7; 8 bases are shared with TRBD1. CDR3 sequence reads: CATRTGFDEQYF. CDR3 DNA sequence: TGTGCCACGAGGACAGGGTTCGACGAGCAGTACTTC.